This TCR beta chain was found in a study of T-cell memory formation after mild COVID-19. Study as a whole: TCR clustering was largely donor specific. Study-wide findings and caveats: Chiefly within CM and EM were the contracting CD4+ clones; CD8+ ones were within EMRA.

This clonotype came up many times. The antigen remains undetermined. V dropped 0 bases and J dropped 7 bases, with 4 bases sitting between them. The CDR3 consists of 11 residues. Germline V CDR1 and CDR2: WSHSY, SAAADI. Libraries for TCRalpha and TCRbeta carried sample barcodes and unique molecular identifiers via 5'RACE. Each CDR3 protein is one row after TCRdb ran MiXCR on the 5' RACE reads. The table shows a few hundred thousand distinct CDR3 sequences, with 19% occurring only once. The sequencing sample was made of PBMCs or a T cell subset sorted from them (not recorded which). This clonotype was obtained from a man younger than 30 who had mild COVID-19 (a few samples of this study predate the infection). Cell type and time point are not known. The genes are TRBV10-2 and TRBJ2-7; D not resolved. CDR3 DNA: TGCGCCAGCAGTGAGTCGTATGAGCAGTACTTC. Amino acid sequence: CASSESYEQYF.